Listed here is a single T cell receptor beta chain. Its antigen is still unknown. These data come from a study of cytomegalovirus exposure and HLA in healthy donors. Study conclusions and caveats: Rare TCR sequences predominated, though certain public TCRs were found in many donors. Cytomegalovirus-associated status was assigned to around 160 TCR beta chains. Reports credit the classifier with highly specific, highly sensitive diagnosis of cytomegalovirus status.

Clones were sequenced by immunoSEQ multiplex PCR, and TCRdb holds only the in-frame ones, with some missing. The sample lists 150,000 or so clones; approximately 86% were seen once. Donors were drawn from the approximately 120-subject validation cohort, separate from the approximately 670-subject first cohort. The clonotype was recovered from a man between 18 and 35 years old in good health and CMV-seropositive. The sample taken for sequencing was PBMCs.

The CDR3: CASSLGGWYTDTQYF. CDR3 coding DNA: TGCGCCAGCAGCTTGGGGGGCTGGTACACAGATACGCAGTATTTT. J is TRBJ2-3 and V is TRBV5-1; D is perhaps TRBD1 (5 bases). V lost 0 bases and J lost 2, with 10 bases in between. Germline assignment: CDR1 SGHRS and CDR2 YFSETQ. The length of the CDR3 is 15 residues.